These 13 T cell receptor beta chains were all obtained from the same sample, sequenced in a study of T cell repertoires in cytomegalovirus infection (dated by TCRdb to between 2018 and 2021). The run used an Illumina HiSeq 1500. The public sequencing data were trimmed at Q25 with fastp and processed into clonotypes with MiXCR by TCRdb, which kept only in-frame beta chains. Rows with a matching CDR3 protein are joined into one entry that keeps the most common DNA and genes. This sample holds about 240,000 distinct CDR3 sequences; under 8.5% were observed only once. Around 6.5% of the sample is held by the ten biggest clonotypes. The sequenced sample consisted of PBMCs. These receptors were taken from a human donor in good health (CMV status not recorded). Some clones in this sample may be carry-over from other donors' samples.

This clonotype was recorded at least ten times. The gene calls are TRBV12-3 or TRBV12-4 and TRBJ2-7; 7 nucleotides match TRBD1. J was trimmed by 2 bases and V by 6 bases; bases with no gene match: 7. This CDR3 comprises 14 residues. The CDR3 here is CASSLDRVTYEQYF. The DNA for the CDR3 is TGTGCCAGCAGCCTTGACAGGGTAACCTACGAGCAGTACTTC.

The sample holds many counts of this clonotype. The CDR3 nucleotides are TGTGCCAGCAGCTTAGGAATCAGAGCAGAAAAACTGTTTTTT. This gives the protein CASSLGIRAEKLFF. The chain is built from TRBV7-2 and TRBJ1-4, with unresolved D. Germline V gives CDR1 SGHTA, CDR2 FQGNSA. Trimming removed 1 base from V and 8 bases from J, with 11 bases in between. There are 14 residues in the CDR3.

This clonotype was seen more than once but under ten times. This sequence joins TRBV4-2 and TRBJ2-7; D gene uncertain. V dropped 1 base and J dropped 7 bases, with 8 bases sitting between them. This CDR3 region has 12 residues. Germline V lookup: CDR1 LGHNA, CDR2 YNFKEQ. The CDR3 is CASSQVFGEQYF. The DNA of the CDR3 is TGTGCCAGCAGCCAAGTCTTTGGGGAGCAGTACTTC.

The table lists this clonotype with many counts. The V gene is TRBV7-2, the J gene TRBJ1-1, with TRBD1 matching 7 bases. Germline assignment: CDR1 SGHTA and CDR2 FQGNSA. Trimming removed 7 bases from V and 5 bases from J; junction bases left unmatched: 10. The CDR3 consists of 14 residues. CDR3 nucleotides: TGTGCCAGCAACGACTACAGGGGTGGGACTGAAGCTTTCTTT. Its translation: CASNDYRGGTEAFF.

This clonotype showed up many times. The chain carries TRBV7-2 and TRBJ2-1; D gene ambiguous. Germline lookup yields CDR1 SGHTA and CDR2 FQGNSA. V was pared by 7 bases and J by 1 base, with 8 bases between. The CDR3 has 13 residues. Here the CDR3 DNA reads TGTGCCAGCACCTTGGGGTCCTACAATGAGCAGTTCTTC. This codes for CASTLGSYNEQFF.

This clonotype was detected ten times or more. The V call is TRBV5-1, the J call TRBJ1-1; perhaps TRBD1 as D (6 bases). The CDR3 runs to 18 residues. The V and J ends lost 1 base and 0 bases respectively, with 19 bases between them. CDR1 SGHRS and CDR2 YFSETQ come from the germline V gene. The CDR3 spells CASSLLGRGVSMNTEAFF. CDR3 in DNA: TGCGCCAGCAGCTTGTTGGGCAGGGGCGTATCTATGAACACTGAAGCTTTCTTT.

This clonotype has at least ten counts. This chain connects TRBV7-8 to TRBJ2-3; 10 positions agree with TRBD1. Losses at the gene ends were 2 bases for V and 1 base for J; bases not matched to a gene: 21. The CDR3 extends over 22 amino acids. Germline V gives CDR1 SGHVS, CDR2 FQNEAQ. The CDR3 bases are TGTGCCAGCAGCTTAAAGAAGCCCCCGGGACAGGGGATGAGGGCTGGCACAGATACGCAGTATTTT. It translates to CASSLKKPPGQGMRAGTDTQYF.

This chain connects TRBV9 to TRBJ2-3; 8 bases are shared with TRBD2. Germline V gene lookup returns CDR1 SGDLS and CDR2 YYNGEE. V shed 3 bases and J 2 bases; nucleotides not matched to a gene: 5. The CDR3 extends over 15 amino acids. This CDR3 is CASSARGVITDTQYF. CDR3 in DNA: TGTGCCAGCAGCGCGCGGGGGGTTATCACAGATACGCAGTATTTT. Full variable domain (rest looked up from reference TRBV9 and TRBJ2-3): DSGVTQTPKHLITATGQRVTLRCSPRSGDLSVYWYQQSLDQGLQFLIQYYNGEERAKGNILERFSAQQFPDLHSELNLSSLELGDSALYFCASSARGVITDTQYFGPGTRLTVL.

This clonotype was seen repeatedly, ten times or more. CDR3 DNA sequence: TGTGCCAGCAGCTTAGCGCGGAGGACAGGGGGCGGGTATGGCTACACCTTC. Translating it yields CASSLARRTGGGYGYTF. This chain joins TRBV7-2 and TRBJ1-2; 11 nucleotides match TRBD1. Germline V gene lookup returns CDR1 SGHTA and CDR2 FQGNSA. The CDR3 has 17 residues. V was clipped by 0 bases and J by 5 bases; unmatched bases: 8.

This clonotype came up many times. The chain links TRBV6-1 to TRBJ2-3; 10 bases agree with TRBD2. CDR3 length: 16 amino acids. Per germline, CDR1 MNHNS and CDR2 SASEGT. V lost 2 bases, J lost 1 base, and 3 bases stayed unmatched. The CDR3 region is CASSEILAGGTDTQYF. The CDR3 DNA follows: TGTGCCAGCAGTGAAATCCTAGCGGGAGGCACAGATACGCAGTATTTT.

This clonotype appeared many times. V is TRBV11-2 and J is TRBJ1-5; D call uncertain. Germline CDR1 SGHAT, CDR2 FQNNGV. The V end lost 5 bases, the J end lost 1 base, and 12 bases lay between the germline ends. This CDR3 spans 15 amino acids. The CDR3 loop is CASSPGIGSNQPQHF. CDR3 coding DNA: TGTGCCAGCAGCCCGGGGATTGGAAGCAATCAGCCCCAGCATTTT. The full variable domain, its missing parts supplied by reference TRBV11-2 and TRBJ1-5, is EAGVAQSPRYKIIEKRQSVAFWCNPISGHATLYWYQQILGQGPKLLIQFQNNGVVDDSQLPKDRFSAERLKGVDSTLKIQPAKLEDSAVYLCASSPGIGSNQPQHFGDGTRLSIL.

This clonotype was seen ten or more times. The rearrangement links TRBV5-1 to TRBJ2-2; the D gene could be TRBD1 or TRBD2 (5 bases each). V lost 1 base to trimming and J lost 0 bases, with 10 bases between them. Germline V gene data show CDR1 as SGHRS and CDR2 as YFSETQ. The CDR3 is 16 amino acids. In DNA form, the CDR3 reads TGCGCCAGCAGCTTGTTGGGGACCGCGAACACCGGGGAGCTGTTTTTT. Residues: CASSLLGTANTGELFF.

The rearrangement uses TRBV12-3 or TRBV12-4 and TRBJ1-1, with D possibly being TRBD1 (6 bases). The CDR3 spans 16 residues. V dropped 3 bases and J dropped 0 bases, with 14 bases sitting between them. CDR3 nucleotide sequence: TGTGCCAGCAGTTTGCGGGGGCGAGGCATGAACACTGAAGCTTTCTTT. Translation gives CASSLRGRGMNTEAFF.